A selection of T cell receptor beta chains follows, all from one sample in a study of beta chain features in type 1 diabetes. The table came from immunoSEQ multiplex PCR; TCRdb's copy has only in-frame clones and leaves some out. The sample shows about 370,000 clones, 9.6% of them seen only once. Sequencing was carried out using central memory CD4+ T cells from blood. The receptors stem from a man under 40 with type 1 diabetes. Both conserved end residues are part of each CDR3. D genes are given only for firm matches. Not every row has a clone size; where given, it reads once, few, many or a size class.

few	TRBV7-2	TRBJ2-7	NA	TGTGCCAGCAGCTCGGGACGGTTCTACGAGCAGTACTTC	CASSSGRFYEQYF
few	TRBV28	TRBJ2-1	TRBD2	TGTGCCAGCAGTCCACAGCGGGAGGGCCGGAATGAGCAGTTCTTC	CASSPQREGRNEQFF
few	TRBV4-2	TRBJ1-1	NA	TGTGCCAGCAGCCAAGATGGAAAGGGTGGCACTGAAGCTTTCTTT	CASSQDGKGGTEAFF
few	TRBV2	TRBJ1-2	TRBD1	TGTGCCAGCAGTAATCAGGGGGTCCATGGCTATGGCTACACCTTC	CASSNQGVHGYGYTF
NA	TRBV2	TRBJ2-1	NA	TGTGCCAGCAGTGAAGAGTTAGAGCACAATGAGCAGTTCTTC	CASSEELEHNEQFF
NA	TRBV28	TRBJ1-2	NA	TGTGCCAGCAGAAGGGTCGGGTATGGCTACACCTTC	CASRRVGYGYTF
few	TRBV19	TRBJ2-3	TRBD1	TGTGCCAGTAGCCCCGGGACAGGGCCAGCAGATACGCAGTATTTT	CASSPGTGPADTQYF
few	TRBV27	TRBJ2-3	NA	TGTGCCAGCCTTCGACAGGGAGGGGATACGCAGTATTTT	CASLRQGGDTQYF
NA	TRBV9	TRBJ1-1	TRBD1	TGTGCCAGCAGCCCTGGACAGGGTATAGCTTTCTTT	CASSPGQGIAFF
few	TRBV6-5	TRBJ2-7	TRBD2	TGTGCCAGCAGTTACTCGACGGGAGGGCCTCGGGAGCAGTACTTC	CASSYSTGGPREQYF
NA	TRBV7-9	TRBJ2-7	TRBD2	TGTGCCAGCAGCCTCCGGACTAGCGGCTCCTACGAGCAGTACTTC	CASSLRTSGSYEQYF
NA	TRBV18	TRBJ1-2	NA	TGTGCCAGCTCACCACCTGTGGACGGTAAACGATATGGCTACACCTTC	CASSPPVDGKRYGYTF
few	TRBV9	TRBJ2-1	NA	TGTGCCAGCATAAGCGGTCGAAGCTCCTACAATGAGCAGTTCTTC	CASISGRSSYNEQFF
NA	TRBV6-6	TRBJ2-7	NA	TGTGCCAGCAGTGAGCACGAGCAGTACTTC	CASSEHEQYF
many	TRBV7-2	TRBJ2-3	NA	TGTGCCAGCAGCCCTGTAGGAGGAACAGATACGCAGTATTTT	CASSPVGGTDTQYF
few	TRBV5-1	TRBJ2-5	NA	TGCGCCAGCAGCGAAGGTAGAGGTGGCGGGGAGACCCAGTACTTC	CASSEGRGGGETQYF
NA	TRBV30	TRBJ2-7	NA	TGTGCCTGGAGTGTACAGGCGGAGGGGGGCGAGCAGTACTTC	CAWSVQAEGGEQYF
NA	TRBV12-2	TRBJ2-1	NA	TGTGCAAGTCGCCCCCGCGGTGTGGTAGCGGGAGGGCTCAATGAGCAGTTCTTC	CASRPRGVVAGGLNEQFF
NA	TRBV11-1	TRBJ1-1	NA	TGTGCCAGCAGCCCAAGGCGGACAGAGGGTGAAGCTTTCTTT	CASSPRRTEGEAFF
few	TRBV7-3	TRBJ2-5	NA	TGTGCCAGCAGCTTAAACGGGGGCCAAGAGACCCAGTACTTC	CASSLNGGQETQYF
few	TRBV11-1	TRBJ2-2	TRBD1	TGTGCCAGCAGCGCGCGACAGGGGGCGCGGACCGGGGAGCTGTTTTTT	CASSARQGARTGELFF
many	TRBV9	TRBJ2-5	NA	TGTGCCAGCAGCGTATACCAGGGTCAAGAGACCCAGTACTTC	CASSVYQGQETQYF
NA	TRBV5-1	TRBJ2-1	NA	TGCGCCAGCAGCTCCCGCGGCGCCCCCTTACAAACACTCAGCTCCTACAATGAGCAGTTCTTC	CASSSRGAPLQTLSSYNEQFF
few	TRBV4-3	TRBJ2-2	NA	TGCGCCAGCAGCCAAGATCGACCGGGCCGCACCGGGGAGCTGTTTTTT	CASSQDRPGRTGELFF
NA	TRBV28	TRBJ1-2	TRBD1	TGTGCCAGCAGCCCCGGGGGACAGCAAATGAACTATGGCTACACCTTC	CASSPGGQQMNYGYTF
few	TRBV5-1	TRBJ1-1	NA	TGCGCCAGCAGCCCCGCCCGATCGGCTGAAGCTTTCTTT	CASSPARSAEAFF
few	TRBV27	TRBJ2-7	NA	TGTGCCAGCCTCCCCTTGTCTGGGCCCTACGAGCAGTACTTC	CASLPLSGPYEQYF
NA	TRBV7-9	TRBJ2-1	NA	TGTGCCAGCAGCCGAGGACGGAGCAATGAGCAGTTCTTC	CASSRGRSNEQFF